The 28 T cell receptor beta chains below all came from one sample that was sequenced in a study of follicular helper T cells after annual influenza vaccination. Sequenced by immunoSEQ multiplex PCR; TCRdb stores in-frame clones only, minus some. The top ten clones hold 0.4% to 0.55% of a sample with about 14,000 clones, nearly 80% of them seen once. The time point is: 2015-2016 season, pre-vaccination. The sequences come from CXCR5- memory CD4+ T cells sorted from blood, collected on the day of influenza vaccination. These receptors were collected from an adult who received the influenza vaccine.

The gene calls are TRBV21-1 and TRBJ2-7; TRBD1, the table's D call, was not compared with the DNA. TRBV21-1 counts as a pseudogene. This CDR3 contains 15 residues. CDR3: CASSKAAGRDREQYF. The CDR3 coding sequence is TGTGCCAGCAGCAAAGCAGCAGGCAGGGATAGGGAGCAGTACTTC.

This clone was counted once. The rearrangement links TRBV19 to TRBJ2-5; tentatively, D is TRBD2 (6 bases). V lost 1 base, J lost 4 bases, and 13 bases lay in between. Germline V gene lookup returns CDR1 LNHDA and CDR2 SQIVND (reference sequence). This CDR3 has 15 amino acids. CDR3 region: CASSIALQGGETQYF. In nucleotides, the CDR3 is TGTGCCAGTAGTATAGCCCTCCAGGGAGGAGAGACCCAGTACTTC.

The CDR3 region is CASEMNTEAFF. CDR3 bases: TGTGCCAGTGAGATGAACACTGAAGCTTTCTTT. The genes are TRBV28 and TRBJ1-1; D gene ambiguous. Between the trimmed V and J ends, which lost 9 bases and 0 bases, there was a span of 5 bases. Germline CDR1 MDHEN, CDR2 SYDVKM. The CDR3 is 11 amino acids.

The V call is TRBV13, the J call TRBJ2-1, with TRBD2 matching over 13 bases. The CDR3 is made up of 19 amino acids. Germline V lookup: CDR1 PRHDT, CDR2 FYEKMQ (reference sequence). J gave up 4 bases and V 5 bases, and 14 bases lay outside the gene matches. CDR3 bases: TGTGCCAGCAGCCAAACCCTCAGACTAGCGGGGGGTAGGTACAATGAGCAGTTCTTC. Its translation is CASSQTLRLAGGRYNEQFF.

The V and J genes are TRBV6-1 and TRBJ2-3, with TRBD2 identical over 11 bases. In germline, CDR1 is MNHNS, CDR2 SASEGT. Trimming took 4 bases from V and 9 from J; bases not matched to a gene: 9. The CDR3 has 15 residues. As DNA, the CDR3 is TGTGCCAGCAGTGCGATAGAGCTAGCGGGGGGAACGCAGTATTTT. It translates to CASSAIELAGGTQYF.

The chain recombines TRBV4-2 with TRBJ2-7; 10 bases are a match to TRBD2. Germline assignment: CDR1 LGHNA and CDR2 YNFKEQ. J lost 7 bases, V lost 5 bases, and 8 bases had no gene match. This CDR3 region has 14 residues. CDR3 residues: CASSGERGGWEQYF. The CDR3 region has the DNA TGTGCCAGCAGCGGAGAGCGGGGGGGTTGGGAGCAGTACTTC.

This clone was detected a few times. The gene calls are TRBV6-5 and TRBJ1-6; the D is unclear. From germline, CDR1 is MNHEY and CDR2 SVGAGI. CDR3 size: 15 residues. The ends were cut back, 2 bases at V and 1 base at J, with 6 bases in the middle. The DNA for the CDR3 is TGTGCCAGCAGTTACAGGAAATCCTATAATTCACCCCTCCACTTT. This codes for CASSYRKSYNSPLHF.

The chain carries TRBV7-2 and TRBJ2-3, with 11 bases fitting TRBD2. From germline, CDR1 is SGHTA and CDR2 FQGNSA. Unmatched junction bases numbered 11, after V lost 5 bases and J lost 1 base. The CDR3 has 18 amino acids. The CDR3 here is CASSPMGLAGGRTDTQYF. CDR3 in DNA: TGTGCCAGCAGCCCCATGGGGCTAGCGGGGGGACGCACAGATACGCAGTATTTT.

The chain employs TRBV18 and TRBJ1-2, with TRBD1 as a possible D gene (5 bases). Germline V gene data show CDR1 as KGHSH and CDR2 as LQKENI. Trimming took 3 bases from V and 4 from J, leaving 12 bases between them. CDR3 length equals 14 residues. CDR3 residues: CASSPQGGLYGYTF. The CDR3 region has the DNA TGTGCCAGCTCACCCCAGGGCGGTCTCTATGGCTACACCTTC.

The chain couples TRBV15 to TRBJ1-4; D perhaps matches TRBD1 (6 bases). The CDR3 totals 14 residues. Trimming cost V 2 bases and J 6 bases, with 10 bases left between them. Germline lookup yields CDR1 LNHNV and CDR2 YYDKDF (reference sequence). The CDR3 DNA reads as TGTGCCACCAGCAGATCCCGACAGGATGAAAAACTGTTTTTT. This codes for CATSRSRQDEKLFF.

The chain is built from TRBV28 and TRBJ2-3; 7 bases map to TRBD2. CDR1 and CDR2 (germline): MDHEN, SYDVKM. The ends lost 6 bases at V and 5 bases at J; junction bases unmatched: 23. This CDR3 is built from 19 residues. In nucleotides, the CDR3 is TGTGCCAGCAGGGCACTCCCCGGGGGACGGAGCGGGGCTAGAGATACGCAGTATTTT. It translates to CASRALPGGRSGARDTQYF.

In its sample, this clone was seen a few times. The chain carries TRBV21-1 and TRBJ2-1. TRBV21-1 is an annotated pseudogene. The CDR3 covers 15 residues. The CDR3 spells CASSSTRGAYNEQFF. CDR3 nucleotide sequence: TGTGCCAGCAGCTCCACGAGGGGGGCTTACAATGAGCAGTTCTTC.

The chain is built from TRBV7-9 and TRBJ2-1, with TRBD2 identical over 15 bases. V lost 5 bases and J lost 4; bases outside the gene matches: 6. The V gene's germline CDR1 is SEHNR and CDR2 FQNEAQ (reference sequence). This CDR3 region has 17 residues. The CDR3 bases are TGTGCCAGCAGCCCTACTGGACTAGCGGGGGGGTACAATGAGCAGTTCTTC. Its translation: CASSPTGLAGGYNEQFF.

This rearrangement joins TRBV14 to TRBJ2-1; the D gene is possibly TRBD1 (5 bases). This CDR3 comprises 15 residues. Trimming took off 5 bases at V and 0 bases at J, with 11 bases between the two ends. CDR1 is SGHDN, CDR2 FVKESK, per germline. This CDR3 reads CASSVDSFSYNEQFF. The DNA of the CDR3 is TGTGCCAGCAGCGTAGACAGTTTCTCCTACAATGAGCAGTTCTTC. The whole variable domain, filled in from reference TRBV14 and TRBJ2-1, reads EAGVTQFPSHSVIEKGQTVTLRCDPISGHDNLYWYRRVMGKEIKFLLHFVKESKQDESGMPNNRFLAERTGGTYSTLKVQPAELEDSGVYFCASSVDSFSYNEQFFGPGTRLTVL.

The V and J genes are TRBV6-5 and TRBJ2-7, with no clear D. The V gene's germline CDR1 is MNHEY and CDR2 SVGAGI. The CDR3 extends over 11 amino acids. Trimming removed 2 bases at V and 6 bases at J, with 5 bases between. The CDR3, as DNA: TGTGCCAGCAGTTACAGTTCCGAGCAGTACTTC. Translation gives CASSYSSEQYF.

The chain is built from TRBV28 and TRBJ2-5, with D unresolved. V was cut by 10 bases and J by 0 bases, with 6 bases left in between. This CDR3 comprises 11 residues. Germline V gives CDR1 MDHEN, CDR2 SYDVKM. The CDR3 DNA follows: TGTGCCACCAGCTACCAAGAGACCCAGTACTTC. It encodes CATSYQETQYF.

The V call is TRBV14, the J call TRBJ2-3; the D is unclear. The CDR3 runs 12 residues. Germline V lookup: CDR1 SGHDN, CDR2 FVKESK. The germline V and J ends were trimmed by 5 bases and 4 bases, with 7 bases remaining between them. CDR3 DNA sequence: TGTGCCAGCAGCTTAGTTGCAGATACGCAGTATTTT. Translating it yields CASSLVADTQYF. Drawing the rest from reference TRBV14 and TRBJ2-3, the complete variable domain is EAGVTQFPSHSVIEKGQTVTLRCDPISGHDNLYWYRRVMGKEIKFLLHFVKESKQDESGMPNNRFLAERTGGTYSTLKVQPAELEDSGVYFCASSLVADTQYFGPGTRLTVL.

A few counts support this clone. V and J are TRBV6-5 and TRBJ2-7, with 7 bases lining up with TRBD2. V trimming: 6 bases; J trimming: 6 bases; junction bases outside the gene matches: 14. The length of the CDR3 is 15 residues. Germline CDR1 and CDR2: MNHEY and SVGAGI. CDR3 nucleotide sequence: TGTGCCAGCAGGGATAGCGGGCAGCCATTCCGCGAGCAGTACTTC. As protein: CASRDSGQPFREQYF.

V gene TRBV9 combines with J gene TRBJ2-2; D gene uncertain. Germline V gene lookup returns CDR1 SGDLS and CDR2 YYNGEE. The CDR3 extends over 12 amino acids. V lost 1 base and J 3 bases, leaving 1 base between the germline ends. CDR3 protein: CASSVYTGELFF. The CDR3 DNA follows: TGTGCCAGCAGCGTATACACCGGGGAGCTGTTTTTT. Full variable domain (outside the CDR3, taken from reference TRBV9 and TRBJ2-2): DSGVTQTPKHLITATGQRVTLRCSPRSGDLSVYWYQQSLDQGLQFLIQYYNGEERAKGNILERFSAQQFPDLHSELNLSSLELGDSALYFCASSVYTGELFFGEGSRLTVL.

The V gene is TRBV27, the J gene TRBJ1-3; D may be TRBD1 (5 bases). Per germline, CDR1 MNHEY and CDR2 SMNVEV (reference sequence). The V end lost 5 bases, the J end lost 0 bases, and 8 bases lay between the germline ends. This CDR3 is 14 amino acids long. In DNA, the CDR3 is TGTGCCAGCAGTCCACAGGTCTCTGGAAACACCATATATTTT. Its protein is CASSPQVSGNTIYF.

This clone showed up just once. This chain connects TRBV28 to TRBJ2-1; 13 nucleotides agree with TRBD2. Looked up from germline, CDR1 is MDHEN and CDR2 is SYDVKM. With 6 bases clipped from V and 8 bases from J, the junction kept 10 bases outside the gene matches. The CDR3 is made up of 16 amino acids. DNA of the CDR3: TGTGCCAGCAGCGGGTCGACTAGCGGGGGGCGGGATGAGCAGTTCTTC. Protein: CASSGSTSGGRDEQFF.

This chain's CDR3 is CASSPGTSGGAGDTQYF. The CDR3 coding sequence is TGCGCCAGCAGCCCCGGGACTAGCGGGGGGGCAGGGGATACGCAGTATTTT. J is TRBJ2-3 and V is TRBV5-1; 16 nucleotides match TRBD2. V was pared by 4 bases and J by 6 bases, with 8 bases of the junction left unmatched. The CDR3 is made up of 17 amino acids. The germline V gene encodes CDR1 SGHRS and CDR2 YFSETQ.

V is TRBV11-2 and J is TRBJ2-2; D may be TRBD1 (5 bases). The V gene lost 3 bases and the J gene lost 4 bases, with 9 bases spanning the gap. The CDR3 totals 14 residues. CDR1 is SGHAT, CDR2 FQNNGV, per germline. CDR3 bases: TGTGCCAGCAGCTTGAGTCAGGGCACCGGGGAGCTGTTTTTT. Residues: CASSLSQGTGELFF.

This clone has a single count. Written as DNA, the CDR3 is TGTGCCAGCAGCCCCGCGCGAGGGGTCGAGCAGTACTTC. Translated, it gives CASSPARGVEQYF. V is TRBV7-8 and J is TRBJ2-7; D may be TRBD1 or TRBD2 (5 bases each). Between the trimmed V and J ends, which lost 5 bases and 6 bases, there was a span of 14 bases. CDR1 and CDR2 from the germline V gene are SGHVS and FQNEAQ. The CDR3 runs to 13 residues.

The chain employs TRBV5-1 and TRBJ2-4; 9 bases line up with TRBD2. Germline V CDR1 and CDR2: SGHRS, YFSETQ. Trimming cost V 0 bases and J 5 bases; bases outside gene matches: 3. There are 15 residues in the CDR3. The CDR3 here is CASSLEVAGENIQYF. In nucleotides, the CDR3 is TGCGCCAGCAGCTTGGAAGTAGCGGGGGAAAACATTCAGTACTTC.

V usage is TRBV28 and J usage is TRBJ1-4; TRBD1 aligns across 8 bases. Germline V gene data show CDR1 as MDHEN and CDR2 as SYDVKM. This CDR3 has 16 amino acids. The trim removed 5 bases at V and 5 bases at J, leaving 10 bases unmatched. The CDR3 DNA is TGTGCCAGCAGTGACCTAGGACAGGGCCGAAATGAAAAACTGTTTTTT. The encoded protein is CASSDLGQGRNEKLFF.

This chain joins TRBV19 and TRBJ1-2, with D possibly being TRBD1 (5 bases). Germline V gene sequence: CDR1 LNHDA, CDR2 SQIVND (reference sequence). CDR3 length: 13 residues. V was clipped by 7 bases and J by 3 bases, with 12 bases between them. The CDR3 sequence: CASKGGTYYGYTF. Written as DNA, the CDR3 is TGTGCCAGTAAAGGTGGGACCTACTATGGCTACACCTTC.

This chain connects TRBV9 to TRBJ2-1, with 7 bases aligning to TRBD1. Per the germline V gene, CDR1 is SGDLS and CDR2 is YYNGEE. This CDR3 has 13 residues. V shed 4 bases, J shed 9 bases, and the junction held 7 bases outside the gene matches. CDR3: CASSRASGGEQFF. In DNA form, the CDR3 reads TGTGCCAGCAGCCGGGCGTCAGGGGGTGAGCAGTTCTTC.